A single sample is the source of the 10 T cell receptor beta chains below, sequenced in a study of beta chain features in type 1 diabetes. Expressed TCRB transcripts were sequenced after all isolated RNA was converted to cDNA. The data were produced by immunoSEQ multiplex PCR, yet TCRdb's version contains in-frame clones alone and is incomplete. The sample includes about 620,000 clones, roughly a sixth seen only once; the top ten take roughly 0.098%. Material for sequencing was naive CD4+ T cells from blood. These receptors all stem from a man aged 18 to 29 in good health.

This clone appeared a few times. The rearrangement uses TRBV5-1 and TRBJ2-1; 9 bases match TRBD2. Trimming removed 0 bases from V and 15 bases from J; junction bases left unmatched: 4. CDR1 is SGHRS, CDR2 YFSETQ, per germline. The CDR3 has 12 amino acids. CDR3 nucleotides: TGCGCCAGCAGCTTGGATGGGACTAGCCGGTTCTTC. This sequence encodes CASSLDGTSRFF.

This clone has more than one count but fewer than ten. The chain recombines TRBV29-1 with TRBJ1-1; D not certain. The CDR3 consists of 11 residues. Germline CDR1 and CDR2: SQVTM and ANQGSEA. Trimming shortened V by 0 bases and J by 5 bases, and 4 bases separated the two germline ends. The CDR3 coding sequence is TGCAGCGTTGAAGAAGGTACTGAAGCTTTCTTT. Amino acid sequence: CSVEEGTEAFF. Full variable domain (missing parts from reference TRBV29-1 and TRBJ1-1): SAVISQKPSRDICQRGTSLTIQCQVDSQVTMMFWYRQQPGQSLTLIATANQGSEATYESGFVIDKFPISRPNLTFSTLTVSNMSPEDSSIYLCSVEEGTEAFFGQGTRLTVV.

The genes are TRBV11-2 and TRBJ2-5, with 8 bases fitting TRBD2. The CDR3 contains 15 residues. Looked up from germline, CDR1 is SGHAT and CDR2 is FQNNGV. V was pared by 4 bases and J by 4 bases, with 8 bases of the junction left unmatched. As DNA, the CDR3 is TGTGCCAGCAGCTCACGGGGGACTAGTGGAGAGACCCAGTACTTC. This sequence encodes CASSSRGTSGETQYF.

This clone was detected a few times. The chain combines TRBV6-4 with TRBJ1-2; TRBD1 is a possible D gene (5 bases). The CDR3 is 15 residues long. CDR1 and CDR2 (germline): MRHNA, SNTAGT. V was trimmed by 0 bases and J by 2 bases, leaving 10 bases between them. The CDR3 DNA reads as TGTGCCAGCAGTGACTCCGGGACGCCGAACTATGGCTACACCTTC. This translates into CASSDSGTPNYGYTF.

The rearrangement links TRBV28 to TRBJ2-1; 9 bases agree with TRBD1. Trimming at V came to 6 bases and at J to 3 bases, leaving 18 bases not matched to a gene. The CDR3 totals 19 residues. Germline lookup yields CDR1 MDHEN and CDR2 SYDVKM. The CDR3 nucleotides read TGTGCCAGCAGCCGGACAGGGGTCGAGGTGGTGCGCCACTACAATGAGCAGTTCTTC. This sequence encodes CASSRTGVEVVRHYNEQFF. Full variable domain (missing parts from reference TRBV28 and TRBJ2-1): DVKVTQSSRYLVKRTGEKVFLECVQDMDHENMFWYRQDPGLGLRLIYFSYDVKMKEKGDIPEGYSVSREKKERFSLILESASTNQTSMYLCASSRTGVEVVRHYNEQFFGPGTRLTVL.

This clone came up a few times. The rearrangement uses TRBV7-9 and TRBJ2-7, with D possibly being TRBD1 (6 bases). Trimming shortened V by 3 bases and J by 4 bases, and 10 bases separated the two germline ends. Per germline, CDR1 SEHNR and CDR2 FQNEAQ (reference sequence). CDR3 size: 13 residues. The CDR3, as DNA: TGTGCCAGCAGCTTTGGACAGACATACGAGCAGTACTTC. As protein: CASSFGQTYEQYF.

The V and J genes are TRBV18 and TRBJ1-1; D gene uncertain. With 2 bases removed from V and 3 bases from J, the gap between germline ends came to 7 bases. The CDR3 loop spans 13 amino acids. Germline V gene lookup returns CDR1 KGHSH and CDR2 LQKENI. CDR3 nucleotides: TGTGCCAGCTCACCAGGGTCGTACACTGAAGCTTTCTTT. This sequence encodes CASSPGSYTEAFF.

V is TRBV29-1 and J is TRBJ1-5, with D perhaps TRBD1 (5 bases). V was clipped by 4 bases and J by 6 bases, with 10 bases between them. This CDR3 comprises 12 residues. Germline V lookup: CDR1 SQVTM, CDR2 ANQGSEA. CDR3 sequence reads: CSVVQGGQPQHF. The DNA of the CDR3 is TGCAGCGTTGTGCAGGGAGGTCAGCCCCAGCATTTT.

This clone has a handful of counts. This sequence joins TRBV7-9 and TRBJ2-1, with TRBD2 matching over 14 bases. Germline lookup yields CDR1 SEHNR and CDR2 FQNEAQ (reference sequence). The CDR3 is 15 amino acids. Losses at the gene ends were 5 bases for V and 8 bases for J; bases not matched to a gene: 5. DNA for the CDR3: TGTGCCAGCAGCCTGCGACTAGCGGGGGGGCATGAGCAGTTCTTC. It yields the protein CASSLRLAGGHEQFF. The full variable domain, rest sourced from reference TRBV7-9 and TRBJ2-1, is DTGVSQNPRHKITKRGQNVTFRCDPISEHNRLYWYRQTLGQGPEFLTYFQNEAQLEKSRLLSDRFSAERPKGSFSTLEIQRTEQGDSAMYLCASSLRLAGGHEQFFGPGTRLTVL.

CDR3 in DNA: TGCAGCGTTGTGTCCATCCACGGGGAGCTGTTTTTT. It yields the protein CSVVSIHGELFF. V usage is TRBV29-1 and J usage is TRBJ2-2, with D uncertain. The germline V and J ends were trimmed by 4 bases and 7 bases, with 10 bases remaining between them. The CDR3 contains 12 residues. Germline V CDR1 and CDR2: SQVTM, ANQGSEA.